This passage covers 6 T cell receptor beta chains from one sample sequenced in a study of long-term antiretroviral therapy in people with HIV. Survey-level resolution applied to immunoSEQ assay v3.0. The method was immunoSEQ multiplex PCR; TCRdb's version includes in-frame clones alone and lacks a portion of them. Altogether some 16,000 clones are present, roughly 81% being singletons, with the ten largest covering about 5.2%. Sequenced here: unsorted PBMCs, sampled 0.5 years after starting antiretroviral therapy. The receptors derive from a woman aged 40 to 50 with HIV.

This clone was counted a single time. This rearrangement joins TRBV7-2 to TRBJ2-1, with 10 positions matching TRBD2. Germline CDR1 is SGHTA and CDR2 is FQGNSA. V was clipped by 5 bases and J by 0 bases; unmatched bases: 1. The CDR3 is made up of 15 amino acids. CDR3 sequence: CASSPSGSSYNEQFF. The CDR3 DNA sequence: TGTGCCAGCAGCCCTAGCGGGAGCTCCTACAATGAGCAGTTCTTC.

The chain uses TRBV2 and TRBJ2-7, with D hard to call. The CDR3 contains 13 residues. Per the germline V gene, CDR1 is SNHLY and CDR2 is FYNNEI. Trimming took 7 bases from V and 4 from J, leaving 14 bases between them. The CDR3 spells CASTPELKYEQYF. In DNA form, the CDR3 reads TGTGCCAGCACCCCAGAACTTAAGTACGAGCAGTACTTC.

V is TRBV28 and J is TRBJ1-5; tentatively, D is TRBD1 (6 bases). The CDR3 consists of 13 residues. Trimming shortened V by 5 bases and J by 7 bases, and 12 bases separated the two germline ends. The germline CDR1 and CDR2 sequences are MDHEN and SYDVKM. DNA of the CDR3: TGTGCCAGCAGTCTGGCAGGGGAACAGCCCCAGCATTTT. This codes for CASSLAGEQPQHF.

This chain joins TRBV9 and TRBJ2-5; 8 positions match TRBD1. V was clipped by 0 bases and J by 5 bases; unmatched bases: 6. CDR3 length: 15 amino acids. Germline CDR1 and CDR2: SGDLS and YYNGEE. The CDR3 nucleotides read TGTGCCAGCAGCGTAGCAGGGGGCGGAGGGGAGACCCAGTACTTC. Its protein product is CASSVAGGGGETQYF.

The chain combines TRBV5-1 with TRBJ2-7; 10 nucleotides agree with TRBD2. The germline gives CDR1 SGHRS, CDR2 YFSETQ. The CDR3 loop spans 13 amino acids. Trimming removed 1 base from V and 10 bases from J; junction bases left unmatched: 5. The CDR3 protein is CASSLTSGDSQYF. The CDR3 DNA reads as TGCGCCAGCAGCTTGACTAGCGGGGACTCCCAGTACTTC.

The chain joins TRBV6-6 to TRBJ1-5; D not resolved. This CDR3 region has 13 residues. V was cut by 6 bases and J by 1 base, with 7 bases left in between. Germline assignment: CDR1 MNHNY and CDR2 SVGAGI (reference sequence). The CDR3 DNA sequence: TGTGCCAGCAGGATGGAGAGCAATCAGCCCCAGCATTTT. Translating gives CASRMESNQPQHF.